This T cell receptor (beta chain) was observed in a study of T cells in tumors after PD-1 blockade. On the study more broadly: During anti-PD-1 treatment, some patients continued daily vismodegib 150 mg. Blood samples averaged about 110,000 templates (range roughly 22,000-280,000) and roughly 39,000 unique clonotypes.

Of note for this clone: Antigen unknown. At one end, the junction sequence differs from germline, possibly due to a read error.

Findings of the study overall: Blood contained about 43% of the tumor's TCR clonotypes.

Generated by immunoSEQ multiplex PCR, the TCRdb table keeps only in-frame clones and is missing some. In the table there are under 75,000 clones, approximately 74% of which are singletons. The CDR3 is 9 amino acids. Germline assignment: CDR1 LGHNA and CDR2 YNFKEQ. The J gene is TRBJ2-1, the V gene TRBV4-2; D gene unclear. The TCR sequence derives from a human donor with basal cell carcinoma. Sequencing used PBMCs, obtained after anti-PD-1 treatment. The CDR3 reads CASSQEGVF. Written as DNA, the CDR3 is TGTGCCAGCAGCCAAGAAGGAGTCTTC.